The rows below give T cell receptor beta chains drawn from one sample of a study of shared clonotypes between healthy human individuals. The repertoire was sequenced with immunoSEQ multiplex PCR; TCRdb's copy has only in-frame clones and lacks some. Here the sample spans about 700,000 clones, about 90% being singletons. The sequenced sample was naive CD8+ T cells sorted from blood. The source is a man aged 30 to 39 in good health. CDR3s include the opening cysteine and the closing phenylalanine or tryptophan. The order of the fields is D gene, J gene, V gene, CDR3 length, CDR3 protein, CDR3 DNA. The D gene is left open where the match is weak.

>NA|TRBJ2-2|TRBV7-8|12
CASSFRAGELFF
TGTGCCAGCAGCTTTCGGGCCGGGGAGCTGTTTTTT
>TRBD2|TRBJ2-2|TRBV27|16
CASSLMGSGRGGELFF
TGTGCCAGCAGTTTAATGGGGAGCGGGAGAGGCGGGGAGCTGTTTTTT
>TRBD2|TRBJ2-1|TRBV10-1|18
CASSGGLAGSHGANEQFF
TGCGCCAGCAGTGGGGGACTAGCGGGAAGTCACGGCGCCAATGAGCAGTTCTTC
>NA|TRBJ2-5|TRBV7-9|14
CASSPEGSQETQYF
TGTGCCAGCAGCCCCGAGGGGAGCCAAGAGACCCAGTACTTC
>TRBD2|TRBJ2-1|TRBV25-1|16
CASSEHGRALYNEQFF
TGTGCCAGCAGTGAACACGGGAGGGCCCTCTACAATGAGCAGTTCTTC
>TRBD1|TRBJ2-1|TRBV14|16
CASSPTPGQGAREQFF
TGTGCCAGCAGCCCCACCCCCGGACAGGGGGCTAGAGAGCAGTTCTTC
>NA|TRBJ1-1|TRBV27|15
CASSRTTGLSTEAFF
TGTGCCAGCAGTCGAACAACAGGGCTGTCCACTGAAGCTTTCTTT
>NA|TRBJ2-5|TRBV6-5|16
CASSYERRVGGETQYF
TGTGCCAGCAGTTACGAGAGGCGGGTGGGGGGAGAGACCCAGTACTTC
>TRBD1|TRBJ2-3|TRBV18|16
CASSPGQGVSTDTQYF
TGTGCCAGCTCTCCCGGACAGGGGGTGAGCACAGATACGCAGTATTTT
>NA|TRBJ2-6|TRBV28|19
CASSLLPTATYSGANVLTF
TGTGCCAGCAGTTTACTACCGACAGCGACCTACTCTGGGGCCAACGTCCTGACTTTC